The rows below give T cell receptor beta chains drawn from one sample of a study of T cell responses to AZD1222 COVID-19 vaccine. Clones were sequenced by immunoSEQ multiplex PCR, and TCRdb holds only the in-frame ones, with some missing. The sample has about 100,000 clones, roughly nine tenths seen once. The sequenced sample was peripheral blood, obtained 28 days after the second AZD1222 dose. The receptor set was obtained from an adult who received the AZD1222 COVID-19 vaccine. Both conserved end residues are part of each CDR3. Each record gives: CDR3 length, D gene, V gene, J gene, clone size, CDR3 protein, CDR3 DNA. A D gene is named only where the DNA matches it firmly. Expanded clones are given a class, and other clones once, few, many or no size at all.

14	NA	TRBV10-3	TRBJ1-6	few	CAINSRDDNSPLHF	TGTGCCATTAACTCCAGGGACGATAATTCACCCCTCCACTTT
15	TRBD2	TRBV7-2	TRBJ2-1	NA	CASSIRGGSYNEQFF	TGTGCCAGCAGCATCCGGGGGGGCTCCTACAATGAGCAGTTCTTC
13	TRBD2	TRBV19	TRBJ2-1	NA	CASRRSGGNEQFF	TGTGCCAGTAGGCGGAGCGGGGGAAATGAGCAGTTCTTC
15	NA	TRBV6-5	TRBJ2-4	NA	CASSSSGTAKNIQYF	NA
14	TRBD2	TRBV3-1/TRBV3-2	TRBJ2-7	NA	CASSATSGAYEQYF	TGTGCCAGCAGTGCGACTAGCGGAGCATACGAGCAGTACTTC
14	TRBD2	TRBV6-5	TRBJ2-7	once	CASKVLAAHYEQYF	TGTGCCAGCAAGGTCCTAGCGGCCCACTACGAGCAGTACTTC
14	NA	TRBV7-2	TRBJ1-1	few	CASSPHIMNTEAFF	TGTGCCAGCAGCCCACATATCATGAACACTGAAGCTTTCTTT
17	TRBD1	TRBV19	TRBJ1-4	NA	CASMDQRRTGGREKLFF	TGTGCCAGTATGGATCAGCGGAGGACAGGGGGCCGTGAAAAACTGTTTTTT
12	NA	TRBV12-3/TRBV12-4	TRBJ1-1	NA	CASRGLNTEAFF	TGTGCCAGCCGGGGCCTGAACACTGAAGCTTTCTTT
14	NA	TRBV6-5	TRBJ1-1	few	CASSGGLENTEAFF	TGTGCCAGCAGCGGGGGGTTAGAGAACACTGAAGCTTTCTTT
17	NA	TRBV4-1	TRBJ2-3	NA	CASSQEKEDVDTDTQYF	TGCGCCAGCAGCCAAGAAAAAGAGGATGTCGACACAGATACGCAGTATTTT
15	TRBD2	TRBV2	TRBJ2-5	NA	CASSEVAGEGETQYF	TGTGCCAGCAGTGAAGTAGCGGGAGAAGGAGAGACCCAGTACTTC
15	TRBD1	TRBV9	TRBJ1-3	NA	CASSVAGQGSDTIYF	TGTGCCAGCAGCGTAGCTGGACAGGGAAGTGACACCATATATTTT
12	NA	TRBV29-1	TRBJ2-7	NA	CSVDRGNNEQYF	TGCAGCGTTGACAGGGGTAACAACGAGCAGTACTTC
14	NA	TRBV5-1	TRBJ1-1	NA	CASSYGQPNTEAFF	TGCGCCAGCAGTTATGGACAGCCGAACACTGAAGCTTTCTTT
12	TRBD1	TRBV19	TRBJ2-1	once	CASSFRQGLRFF	TGTGCCAGTAGCTTCAGACAGGGGTTAAGGTTCTTC
14	TRBD1	TRBV7-9	TRBJ1-5	few	CASSPDRGGGPQHF	TGTGCCAGCAGCCCGGACAGGGGCGGCGGGCCCCAGCATTTT
15	TRBD2	TRBV27	TRBJ2-1	NA	CASSLLAGVYNEQFF	TGTGCCAGCAGTCTACTAGCGGGAGTTTACAATGAGCAGTTCTTC
12	NA	TRBV30	TRBJ2-7	NA	CAWSASSYEQYF	TGTGCCTGGAGTGCTTCCTCCTACGAGCAGTACTTC
14	NA	TRBV19	TRBJ2-3	NA	CASSTTTSTDTQYF	TGTGCCAGTAGTACCACTACTAGCACAGATACGCAGTATTTT
15	NA	TRBV25-1	TRBJ2-1	NA	CASSDSRNHYNEQFF	TGTGCCAGCAGTGATAGCCGCAACCATTACAATGAGCAGTTCTTC
13	NA	TRBV6-2/TRBV6-3	TRBJ2-7	NA	CASSWDIPYEQYF	TGTGCCAGCAGTTGGGACATACCCTACGAGCAGTACTTC
15	TRBD1	TRBV18	TRBJ1-5	NA	CASSYGQGNNQPQHF	TGTGCCAGCTCTTATGGACAGGGGAACAATCAGCCCCAGCATTTT
21	NA	TRBV1	TRBJ2-2	NA	CTSRSPGLAGALGPNTGELFF	TGCACCAGCAGAAGCCCGGGACTAGCGGGAGCCTTGGGGCCGAACACCGGGGAGCTGTTTTTT
16	TRBD2	TRBV19	TRBJ2-1	NA	CASSTIAGGPEGEQFF	TGTGCCAGTAGTACGATAGCGGGAGGGCCGGAGGGTGAGCAGTTCTTC
15	TRBD1	TRBV27	TRBJ1-1	NA	CASMEQGAQKTEAFF	TGTGCCAGCATGGAACAGGGGGCGCAAAAAACTGAAGCTTTCTTT
14	NA	TRBV6-6	TRBJ2-7	NA	CASRPGGGSDEQYF	TGTGCCAGCAGGCCGGGGGGCGGGAGCGACGAGCAGTACTTC
16	TRBD2	TRBV10-2	TRBJ2-4	NA	CASQVLAGFGKNIQYF	TGCGCCAGTCAAGTCCTAGCGGGATTTGGCAAAAACATTCAGTACTTC
15	NA	TRBV9	TRBJ1-3	NA	CASGRDRDPGNTIYF	TGTGCCAGCGGTCGGGACCGGGACCCCGGAAACACCATATATTTT
14	NA	TRBV7-2	TRBJ2-1	NA	CASGSGATYNEQFF	TGTGCCAGCGGATCAGGGGCCACCTACAATGAGCAGTTCTTC
17	NA	TRBV2	TRBJ2-6	NA	CASSVGTPISGANVLTF	TGTGCCAGCAGTGTTGGGACACCTATCTCTGGGGCCAACGTCCTGACTTTC
16	TRBD2	TRBV11-2	TRBJ2-1	NA	CASSPGLAGAYNEQFF	TGTGCCAGCAGCCCGGGACTAGCGGGGGCCTACAATGAGCAGTTCTTC
13	NA	TRBV5-6	TRBJ2-1	NA	CASSLVLVGEQFF	TGTGCCAGCAGCTTGGTTCTAGTCGGGGAGCAGTTCTTC
12	NA	TRBV6-6	TRBJ2-1	NA	CASGQFYNEQFF	TGTGCCAGCGGCCAATTTTACAATGAGCAGTTCTTC
15	TRBD2	TRBV6-4	TRBJ2-1	NA	CASSVTSGGANEQFF	TGTGCCAGCAGTGTAACTAGCGGGGGGGCCAATGAGCAGTTCTTC
15	TRBD2	TRBV7-2	TRBJ2-2	NA	CASRPLPGLPGELFF	TGTGCCAGCAGACCCTTGCCGGGACTACCCGGGGAGCTGTTTTTT
19	NA	TRBV4-1	TRBJ1-6	NA	CASSQEGAPKSSYNSPLHF	TGCGCCAGCAGCCAAGAAGGGGCCCCAAAGAGCTCCTATAATTCACCCCTCCACTTT
13	NA	TRBV24-1	TRBJ2-3	NA	CATSDRSTDTQYF	TGTGCCACCAGTGATCGAAGCACAGATACGCAGTATTTT
16	NA	TRBV3-1/TRBV3-2	TRBJ2-2	NA	CASSQGLGPNTGELFF	TGTGCCAGCAGCCAAGGTCTCGGGCCGAACACCGGGGAGCTGTTTTTT
15	TRBD2	TRBV5-1	TRBJ2-1	once	CASISASGGYNEQFF	TGCGCCAGCATATCCGCTAGCGGGGGGTACAATGAGCAGTTCTTC
14	NA	TRBV19	TRBJ1-1	NA	CASSKLTAGTEAFF	TGTGCCAGTAGTAAACTCACTGCGGGGACTGAAGCTTTCTTT
14	TRBD2	TRBV9	TRBJ2-7	NA	CASSVTSGSYEQYF	TGTGCCAGCAGCGTGACTAGCGGGAGCTACGAGCAGTACTTC
15	NA	TRBV6-1	TRBJ1-5	once	CASSEGIFEGRPQHF	TGTGCCAGCAGTGAAGGAATTTTTGAGGGGCGGCCCCAGCATTTT
16	NA	TRBV6-1	TRBJ1-6	NA	CASSEAAASYNSPLHF	TGTGCCAGCAGTGAAGCGGCCGCGAGCTATAATTCACCCCTCCACTTT
12	NA	TRBV3-1/TRBV3-2	TRBJ1-5	NA	CASSQVGGVQHF	TGTGCCAGCAGCCAAGTTGGGGGTGTCCAGCATTTT
15	TRBD2	TRBV5-1	TRBJ2-1	NA	CASSLLPGGHNEQFF	TGCGCCAGCAGCTTGCTCCCGGGAGGACACAATGAGCAGTTCTTC